A selection of T cell receptor beta chains follows, all from one sample in a study of technical replicates of blood from a few donors. Sequenced by immunoSEQ multiplex PCR; TCRdb stores in-frame clones only, minus some. The table has about 81,000 clones, about 81% seen once. Material: PBMCs. These receptors all stem from a human donor in good health. Some clones in this sample may be carry-over from other donors' samples. The CDR3 runs from the conserved cysteine through the conserved F or W. Fields, in order: clone size, D gene, V gene, J gene, CDR3 length, CDR3 protein, CDR3 DNA. A D gene is named only where the DNA matches it firmly. Where a row states a size, it is once, few, many or the class of an expanded clone; other rows omit it.

abundance: few
d_gene: TRBD2
v_gene: TRBV5-1
j_gene: TRBJ2-3
len: 17
CDR3aa: CASSLGLAGGLGDTQYF
CDR3nt: TGCGCCAGCAGCTTGGGACTAGCGGGGGGGCTGGGAGATACGCAGTATTTT

abundance: once
d_gene: -
v_gene: TRBV6-5
j_gene: TRBJ2-7
len: 12
CDR3aa: CASKSSGYEQYF
CDR3nt: TGTGCCAGCAAGTCTTCCGGTTACGAGCAGTACTTC

abundance: -
d_gene: -
v_gene: TRBV6-5
j_gene: TRBJ1-1
len: 13
CDR3aa: CASTRGGSTEAFF
CDR3nt: TGTGCCAGCACCCGGGGGGGGAGCACTGAAGCTTTCTTT

abundance: -
d_gene: -
v_gene: TRBV7-2
j_gene: TRBJ2-2
len: 13
CDR3aa: CASSWTGVGELFF
CDR3nt: TGTGCCAGCAGCTGGACCGGGGTCGGGGAGCTGTTTTTT

abundance: once
d_gene: -
v_gene: TRBV12-5
j_gene: TRBJ1-1
len: 16
CDR3aa: CASGLVGWGMNTEAFF
CDR3nt: TGTGCTAGTGGTTTGGTGGGCTGGGGCATGAACACTGAAGCTTTCTTT

abundance: once
d_gene: -
v_gene: TRBV5-1
j_gene: TRBJ2-1
len: 19
CDR3aa: CASSDLGPGLKNSYNEQFF
CDR3nt: TGCGCCAGCAGCGACCTCGGACCAGGACTCAAAAACTCCTACAATGAGCAGTTCTTC

abundance: -
d_gene: TRBD1
v_gene: TRBV4-3
j_gene: TRBJ2-2
len: 15
CDR3aa: CASSQTQGAGGELFF
CDR3nt: TGCGCCAGCAGCCAGACACAGGGGGCGGGCGGGGAGCTGTTTTTT

abundance: few
d_gene: -
v_gene: TRBV30
j_gene: TRBJ1-1
len: 12
CDR3aa: CAEGGLNTEAFF
CDR3nt: TGTGCCGAAGGAGGCTTGAACACTGAAGCTTTCTTT

abundance: -
d_gene: -
v_gene: TRBV29-1
j_gene: TRBJ2-7
len: 13
CDR3aa: CSVYGLSSYEQYF
CDR3nt: TGCAGCGTCTACGGACTTAGCTCCTACGAGCAGTACTTC

abundance: -
d_gene: -
v_gene: TRBV9
j_gene: TRBJ2-7
len: 18
CDR3aa: CASSVGVGGSATSYEQYF
CDR3nt: TGTGCCAGCAGCGTCGGGGTTGGGGGGTCCGCCACTTCCTACGAGCAGTACTTC

abundance: -
d_gene: TRBD1
v_gene: TRBV29-1
j_gene: TRBJ2-7
len: 14
CDR3aa: CSARTGGVLYEQYF
CDR3nt: TGCAGCGCTAGGACAGGGGGCGTTCTCTACGAGCAGTACTTC

abundance: -
d_gene: TRBD1
v_gene: TRBV19
j_gene: TRBJ1-1
len: 15
CDR3aa: CASTIGTGPLGEAFF
CDR3nt: TGTGCCAGTACTATTGGGACAGGTCCTTTGGGGGAAGCTTTCTTT

abundance: few
d_gene: -
v_gene: TRBV7-6
j_gene: TRBJ2-1
len: 15
CDR3aa: CASSPIRSSYNEQFF
CDR3nt: TGTGCCAGCAGCCCAATACGGTCATCCTACAATGAGCAGTTCTTC

abundance: -
d_gene: -
v_gene: TRBV28
j_gene: TRBJ2-1
len: 15
CDR3aa: CASSSLAEAYNEQFF
CDR3nt: TGTGCCAGCAGTTCCTTAGCGGAAGCCTACAATGAGCAGTTCTTC

abundance: -
d_gene: -
v_gene: TRBV29-1
j_gene: TRBJ2-6
len: 13
CDR3aa: CSVAHSGANVLTF
CDR3nt: TGCAGCGTGGCCCACTCTGGGGCCAACGTCCTGACTTTC

abundance: -
d_gene: -
v_gene: TRBV30
j_gene: TRBJ1-4
len: 15
CDR3aa: CAWSKGGDYNEKLFF
CDR3nt: TGTGCCTGGAGCAAGGGTGGGGACTACAATGAAAAACTGTTTTTT

abundance: -
d_gene: -
v_gene: TRBV7-8
j_gene: TRBJ2-7
len: 16
CDR3aa: CASSLRGIGDSYEQYF
CDR3nt: TGTGCCAGCAGCTTACGTGGGATAGGGGACTCCTACGAGCAGTACTTC

abundance: -
d_gene: -
v_gene: TRBV7-6
j_gene: TRBJ2-5
len: 14
CDR3aa: CASSRTGIGETQYF
CDR3nt: TGTGCCAGCAGCCGCACGGGTATCGGGGAGACCCAGTACTTC

abundance: -
d_gene: -
v_gene: TRBV5-1
j_gene: TRBJ1-3
len: 16
CDR3aa: CASSLDGQSSGNTIYF
CDR3nt: TGCGCCAGCAGCTTAGATGGCCAAAGCTCTGGAAACACCATATATTTT

abundance: -
d_gene: TRBD1
v_gene: TRBV19
j_gene: TRBJ1-5
len: 13
CDR3aa: CASSTDRDQPQHF
CDR3nt: TGTGCCAGTAGTACCGACAGGGACCAGCCCCAGCATTTT